The 18 T cell receptor beta chains below all came from one sample that was sequenced in a study of CD8 T cells in Susac syndrome (dated by TCRdb to the late 2010s). The protocol used for the library was the immunoSEQ multiplex PCR assay. RNA was extracted using the RNeasy kit, and about 0.45 to 1 ug of the RNA was reverse transcribed with random hexamers. Starting from the raw public reads, TCRdb applied fastp trimming at Q25, assembled clones with MiXCR and retained in-frame beta chains. Entries that share a CDR3 protein sequence are merged under the most common genes and DNA. The sample data list fewer than 300,000 distinct CDR3 sequences, and roughly 81% of these were observed just once. The leading ten clones occupy over 0.09% of the sample. Material: CD8+ T cells from PBMCs. The receptors were gathered from a human donor with multiple sclerosis.

Concerning this clonotype itself: The junction and the germline gene differ at one end; a read error may be behind it. The rearrangement links TRBV7-6 to TRBJ2-3; D not resolved. Germline CDR1 is SGHVS and CDR2 is FNYEAQ. This CDR3 contains 13 residues. Here the CDR3 DNA reads TGTGCCACCAGCCTTCATGGGCCAGATACGCAGTATTTT. The encoded protein is CATSLHGPDTQYF. The full variable domain, in which reference TRBV7-6 and TRBJ2-3 provide the parts outside the CDR3, is GAGVSQSPRYKVTKRGQDVALRCDPISGHVSLYWYRQALGQGPEFLTYFNYEAQQDKSGLPNDRFSAERPEGSISTLTIQRTEQRDSAMYRCATSLHGPDTQYFGPGTRLTVL.

The chain recombines TRBV28 with TRBJ1-2, with 10 bases matching TRBD1. Losses at the gene ends were 2 bases for V and 4 bases for J; bases not matched to a gene: 7. The CDR3 contains 16 residues. The V gene's germline CDR1 is MDHEN and CDR2 SYDVKM. The DNA of the CDR3 is TGTGCCAGCAGTTTAAGTCACAGGACAGGGGGCTATGGCTACACCTTC. Translating gives CASSLSHRTGGYGYTF.

This chain links TRBV9 with TRBJ2-3; 10 bases fit TRBD2. The CDR3 has 17 amino acids. The trim removed 3 bases at V and 2 bases at J, leaving 9 bases unmatched. The germline CDR1 and CDR2 sequences are SGDLS and YYNGEE. The CDR3 nucleotides read TGTGCCAGCAGCGCACCGACTAGCGGGCTCCTCACAGATACGCAGTATTTT. Its translation is CASSAPTSGLLTDTQYF.

In this sample, this clonotype turned up a few times. This sequence joins TRBV4-2 and TRBJ1-1; possible D gene TRBD1, 5 bases. The CDR3 runs 13 residues. Trimming took 1 base from V and 7 from J, leaving 10 bases between them. Per the germline V gene, CDR1 is LGHNA and CDR2 is YNFKEQ. CDR3 sequence: CASSQGGTDEAFF. The CDR3 DNA reads TGTGCCAGCAGCCAAGGGGGGACGGATGAAGCTTTCTTT.

The chain links TRBV27 to TRBJ1-3; 7 nucleotides match TRBD1. After removal of 0 bases from V and 2 bases from J, the junction contained 1 base not matched to a gene. There are 15 residues in the CDR3. Germline values: CDR1 MNHEY, CDR2 SMNVEV (reference sequence). DNA for the CDR3: TGTGCCAGCAGTTTATCCGACAGGGCTGGAAACACCATATATTTT. Encoded protein: CASSLSDRAGNTIYF.

CDR3 sequence: CASSFTGQRFQETQYF. The CDR3 DNA follows: TGTGCCAGCAGCTTCACGGGACAGCGTTTCCAAGAGACCCAGTACTTC. This sequence joins TRBV11-2 and TRBJ2-5, with TRBD1 identical over 7 bases. The CDR3 is made up of 16 amino acids. Germline trimming cut 3 bases from V and 1 base from J; bases unmatched to any gene: 8. CDR1 and CDR2 from the germline V gene are SGHAT and FQNNGV.

The chain couples TRBV28 to TRBJ1-1; 9 bases are a match to TRBD1. V lost 6 bases and J lost 4; bases outside the gene matches: 0. The V gene's germline CDR1 is MDHEN and CDR2 SYDVKM. This CDR3 is built from 12 residues. CDR3 residues: CASRTGGTEAFF. Written as DNA, the CDR3 is TGTGCCAGCAGGACAGGGGGCACTGAAGCTTTCTTT.

The chain is built from TRBV10-3 and TRBJ2-4; the D gene could be TRBD1 or TRBD2 (5 bases each). V was shortened by 0 bases and J by 4 bases, with 13 bases between the two germline ends. The CDR3 extends over 16 amino acids. Germline CDR1 ENHRY, CDR2 SYGVKD. The CDR3 loop reads CAISESRGVAKNIQYF. The CDR3 DNA sequence: TGTGCCATCAGTGAGTCGAGGGGAGTGGCAAAAAACATTCAGTACTTC.

This chain uses TRBV12-5 with TRBJ2-5, with TRBD1 matching over 7 bases. Germline assignment: CDR1 LGHNT and CDR2 FRNRAP. After removal of 0 bases from V and 2 bases from J, the junction contained 6 bases not matched to a gene. The CDR3 has 16 amino acids. The DNA for the CDR3 is TGTGCTAGTGGTTTGGTACGGGCAGGGGGACAAGAGACCCAGTACTTC. Translated: CASGLVRAGGQETQYF.

J is TRBJ2-1 and V is TRBV27; D might be TRBD1 (6 bases). This CDR3 is 14 amino acids long. Germline assignment: CDR1 MNHEY and CDR2 SMNVEV (reference sequence). The V and J ends lost 3 bases and 9 bases respectively, with 15 bases between them. The CDR3 here is CASSFRPHRVEQFF. The CDR3 DNA reads as TGTGCCAGCAGTTTCCGCCCCCACAGGGTTGAGCAGTTCTTC.

Comment on this clonotype: At one end, the junction sequence differs from germline, possibly due to a read error. V gene TRBV7-9 combines with J gene TRBJ2-3; a possible D gene is TRBD1 (5 bases). The CDR3 consists of 13 residues. Germline values: CDR1 SEHNR, CDR2 FQNEAQ (reference sequence). The CDR3 DNA reads as TGTGCCAGCCAAGCGCTATTAACAGGTACGCAGTATTTT. Residues: CASQALLTGTQYF.

The rearrangement uses TRBV28 and TRBJ1-6; D not certain. The CDR3 is 15 amino acids. Germline values: CDR1 MDHEN, CDR2 SYDVKM. V dropped 3 bases and J dropped 9 bases, with 15 bases sitting between them. The CDR3 region is CASSFARPQVSPLHF. The CDR3 DNA sequence: TGTGCCAGCAGTTTCGCGCGTCCCCAAGTTTCACCCCTCCACTTT.

The V call is TRBV15, the J call TRBJ2-7; D gene ambiguous. Per the germline V gene, CDR1 is LNHNV and CDR2 is YYDKDF (reference sequence). CDR3 length equals 15 residues. The V and J ends lost 4 bases and 4 bases respectively, with 17 bases between them. Written as DNA, the CDR3 is TGTGCCACCAGCACCGATTCGGTCCGGCGGTACGAGCAGTACTTC. Protein: CATSTDSVRRYEQYF.

The chain uses TRBV5-6 and TRBJ1-1; D call uncertain. The CDR3 is 17 residues long. Per the germline V gene, CDR1 is SGHDT and CDR2 is YYEEEE. Trimming left V 2 bases short and J 6 bases short, with 23 bases between. This CDR3 is CASSFGLSTEVDSEAFF. For the CDR3, the DNA is TGTGCCAGCAGCTTCGGTCTCTCCACAGAAGTAGACTCTGAAGCTTTCTTT. The whole variable domain, remainder taken from reference TRBV5-6 and TRBJ1-1, is DAGVTQSPTHLIKTRGQQVTLRCSPKSGHDTVSWYQQALGQGPQFIFQYYEEEERQRGNFPDRFSGHQFPNYSSELNVNALLLGDSALYLCASSFGLSTEVDSEAFFGQGTRLTVV.

The chain carries TRBV7-3 and TRBJ2-1; D is ambiguous. V gave up 1 base and J gave up 8 bases, with 15 bases separating them. The CDR3 spans 15 residues. Germline CDR1 SGHTA, CDR2 FQGTGA. The CDR3 DNA follows: TGTGCCAGCAGCTTAATTGCGAGTCTTCGGGATGAGCAGTTCTTC. As protein: CASSLIASLRDEQFF.

V gene TRBV13 combines with J gene TRBJ2-1; TRBD2 matches at 7 bases. Germline trimming cut 5 bases from V and 6 bases from J; bases unmatched to any gene: 13. CDR1 and CDR2 from the germline V gene are PRHDT and FYEKMQ (reference sequence). This CDR3 has 16 amino acids. The CDR3 protein is CASSPPGGGSTNEQFF. The CDR3 DNA is TGTGCCAGCAGCCCGCCCGGTGGCGGGAGTACCAATGAGCAGTTCTTC.

The chain carries TRBV5-1 and TRBJ2-4; 8 nucleotides agree with TRBD2. V was pared by 2 bases and J by 1 base, with 5 bases of the junction left unmatched. This CDR3 is built from 16 residues. Germline lookup yields CDR1 SGHRS and CDR2 YFSETQ. As DNA, the CDR3 is TGCGCCAGCAGCTTAGCGGGAGTGGAGGCCAAAAACATTCAGTACTTC. It encodes CASSLAGVEAKNIQYF.

The chain has TRBV5-6 and TRBJ2-1; D possibly uses TRBD1 or TRBD2 (6 bases each). With 2 bases removed from V and 9 bases from J, the gap between germline ends came to 15 bases. The CDR3 covers 14 residues. CDR1 is SGHDT and CDR2 is YYEEEE in the germline V gene. The chain's CDR3 is CASSLRGTWGEQFF. The CDR3 coding sequence is TGTGCCAGCAGCTTACGGGGGACATGGGGTGAGCAGTTCTTC.